This T cell receptor beta chain was profiled in a study of Graves' ophthalmopathy and Graves' hyperthyroidism. CDR3 regions of TCR beta were amplified from RNA transcripts. In the first round, RT-PCR was carried out with HTBI primers, and a multiplex PCR formed the second round. One entry per CDR3 protein, called by TCRdb with MiXCR from the multiplex PCR reads. The sample includes about 740,000 distinct CDR3 sequences, roughly 40% of them seen just once. The CDR3 consists of 15 residues. Per germline, CDR1 LNHNV and CDR2 YYDKDF (reference sequence). As concerns this clonotype: Germline is not matched at one junction end, which may reflect a read error.

The sample consisted of peripheral blood. This sequence joins TRBV15 and TRBJ1-2, with D maybe TRBD1 (6 bases). The receptor comes from an adult man with Graves' ophthalmopathy. CDR3 bases: TGTGCCGCCAGCAACCGAGGATTACAGGGCAATGGCTACACCTTC. The encoded protein is CAASNRGLQGNGYTF. The entire variable domain, with the rest obtained from reference TRBV15 and TRBJ1-2, is as follows: DAMVIQNPRYQVTQFGKPVTLSCSQTLNHNVMYWYQQKSSQAPKLLFHYYDKDFNNEADTPDNFQSRRPNTSFCFLDIRSPGLGDTAMYLCAASNRGLQGNGYTFGSGTRLTVV.